A selection of T cell receptor beta chains follows, all from one sample in a study of human CD8 memory T cell subsets. Each CDR3 protein gets one entry in TCRdb, which reprocessed the 5' RACE reads and gives no DNA. This sample's table has 3,500 to 5,000 distinct CDR3 sequences. Sequencing was carried out using CD8+ T cells from PBMCs. Receptors were obtained from a human donor in good health. CDR3s include the opening cysteine and the closing phenylalanine or tryptophan. Rows give clone size only sometimes, using once, few, many, or a class for an expanded clone.

>-|TRBV7-9|TRBJ2-1
CASSPGSNEQFF
>-|TRBV20-1|TRBJ2-1
CSARELAGVNEQFF
>-|TRBV15|TRBJ1-2
CATSSAGHYTF
>-|TRBV19|TRBJ1-5
CASSRVMGQPQHF
>-|TRBV6-4|TRBJ2-3
CASSDIQGADTQYF
>-|TRBV5-5|TRBJ2-2
CASSAENTGELFF
>-|TRBV27|TRBJ1-1
CASSGGSEAFF
>-|TRBV6-5|TRBJ2-7
CASSYSKSAVEQYF
>-|TRBV19|TRBJ1-1
CASSPGLFNTEAFF
>-|TRBV4-2|TRBJ2-7
CASSYNTGTGGYEQYF
>-|TRBV5-1|TRBJ2-1
CASSLEASGNSGEQFF
>-|TRBV28|TRBJ2-5
CASSLVGPRRAQETQYF
>-|TRBV2|TRBJ2-1
CASSEWVAGNNEQFF
>-|TRBV7-8|TRBJ2-1
CASRKKSTRSNEQFF
>-|TRBV6-4|TRBJ2-3
CASSEGGSTDTQYF
>-|TRBV2|TRBJ1-5
CASSTSRDGGDYSNQPQHF
>-|TRBV3-1|TRBJ2-5
CASTYSGQGPETQYF
>-|TRBV27|TRBJ2-2
CASQMFPNTGELFF
>-|TRBV7-8|TRBJ2-3
CASSLTVGRTDTQYF
>-|TRBV2|TRBJ2-1
CASSGVEPFNEQFF
>medium-sized|TRBV4-2|TRBJ2-7
CASSFNKGNSDEQYF
>medium-sized|TRBV25-1|TRBJ2-7
CASSDPGQFDEQYF
>-|TRBV7-8|TRBJ2-7
CASSLFQGPSYEQYF
>-|TRBV19|TRBJ2-7
CASTTAGTGFYEQYF
>-|TRBV5-4|TRBJ2-1
CASSLLANDEQFF
>-|TRBV6-5|TRBJ2-5
CASSYSIPGTRGKTQYF
>medium-sized|TRBV12-3/TRBV12-4|TRBJ2-5
CASSSPAKVYQETQYF
>-|TRBV20-1|TRBJ2-5
CSARPLTQDFWTQYF
>-|TRBV24-1|TRBJ2-3
CATSEGRDTDTQYF